This note documents a single T cell receptor (beta chain) sequence. These data originate in a study of T cell changes during pregnancy in multiple sclerosis. The CDR3 extends over 13 amino acids. Germline V gene lookup returns CDR1 MDHEN and CDR2 SYDVKM. Between the trimmed V and J ends, which lost 10 bases and 4 bases, there was a span of 16 bases. Profiling relied on immunoSEQ multiplex PCR, and the TCRdb table lists in-frame clones only, not all of them. This sample yields approximately 90,000 clones, of which 94% are seen a single time; around 0.84% belongs to the top ten. This TCR derives from a female donor with multiple sclerosis, enrolled in a pregnancy study. The sequencing here drew on peripheral blood, taken in the third trimester of pregnancy. This sequence joins TRBV28 and TRBJ1-1; no definite D call. In DNA form, the CDR3 reads TGTGCCATAGAGGCGCGGGGAAGCACTGAAGCTTTCTTT. The encoded protein is CAIEARGSTEAFF.